Listed below are T cell receptor beta chains from one sample, sequenced in a study of shared clonotypes between healthy human individuals. Some clones are missing from TCRdb's copy, which holds only in-frame ones; the method was immunoSEQ multiplex PCR. The repertoire holds about 960,000 clones, with 70% to 85% as singletons. The source material was memory CD4+ T cells sorted from blood. Receptors were obtained from a man aged 18 to 35 in good health. CDR3s include the opening cysteine and the closing phenylalanine or tryptophan. A D gene is named only where the DNA matches it firmly. Clone size is given for some rows only: seen once, a few or many times, or a class if the clone is expanded.

J gene | V gene | clone size | D gene | CDR3 DNA | CDR3 protein
TRBJ1-1 | TRBV6-6 | . | . | TGTGCCAGCAGCCGCGCGGCGGGGTACACTGAAGCTTTCTTT | CASSRAAGYTEAFF
TRBJ2-6 | TRBV9 | . | . | TGTGCCAGCAGAGCGCCCGGGAACCTGGAGGGGGCCAACGTCCTGACTTTC | CASRAPGNLEGANVLTF
TRBJ2-5 | TRBV11-3 | . | . | TGTGCCAGCAGCTTAGAGGCGGCAGAGACCCAGTACTTC | CASSLEAAETQYF
TRBJ2-3 | TRBV7-9 | . | . | TGTGCCAGCAGCCGTACAGTCCTACTTTCAGATACGCAGTATTTT | CASSRTVLLSDTQYF
TRBJ1-2 | TRBV14 | . | . | TGTGCCAGCAGCCAGGGCGCAGGGGCGTTCGCTTATGGCTACACCTTC | CASSQGAGAFAYGYTF
TRBJ2-3 | TRBV19 | . | . | TGTGCCAGTAGTAAGGCCCGGGGCACAGATACGCAGTATTTT | CASSKARGTDTQYF
TRBJ2-6 | TRBV19 | once | TRBD1 | TGTGCCAGTAGTCCCGACAGGGGGCGGAATGGGGCCAACGTCCTGACTTTC | CASSPDRGRNGANVLTF
TRBJ2-3 | TRBV11-2 | few | TRBD2 | TGTGCCAGCAGCTTAGACGGACTAGCGGGGACTAGCACAGATACGCAGTATTTT | CASSLDGLAGTSTDTQYF
TRBJ1-6 | TRBV28 | . | . | TGTGCCAGCAGTTTAAGCAATTCACCCCTCCACTTT | CASSLSNSPLHF
TRBJ1-1 | TRBV5-1 | . | TRBD1 | TGCGCCAGCAGCTTCAGCGGACAGGGGGCCAACACTGAAGCTTTCTTT | CASSFSGQGANTEAFF
TRBJ2-7 | TRBV11-1 | . | . | TGTGCCAGCAGCTTAGACGTGACGGAGTCCTACGAGCAGTACTTC | CASSLDVTESYEQYF
TRBJ1-5 | TRBV27 | . | . | TGTGCCAGCAGTTTAGACAGAAGTAGCAATCAGCCCCAGCATTTT | CASSLDRSSNQPQHF
TRBJ2-1 | TRBV11-1 | . | . | TGTGCCAGCAGCTTAGGAGGGGGGGAGCAGTTCTTC | CASSLGGGEQFF
TRBJ2-2 | TRBV6-1 | . | . | TGTGCCAGCAGTTATCTAACCGGGGAGCTGTTTTTT | CASSYLTGELFF
TRBJ2-1 | TRBV9 | . | TRBD2 | TGTGCCAGCAGCGTAGCCGGGACTAAAAACAATGAGCAGTTCTTC | CASSVAGTKNNEQFF
TRBJ1-3 | TRBV10-3 | . | . | TGTGCCATCAGTGAGAAAGGTAACTCTGGAAACACCATATATTTT | CAISEKGNSGNTIYF
TRBJ2-2 | TRBV9 | few | TRBD1 | TGTGCCAGCAGCGTACGTAGTACGACCGGGACAGGGGGCCGCGGGGAGCTGTTTTTT | CASSVRSTTGTGGRGELFF
TRBJ2-5 | TRBV5-1 | once | . | TGCGCCAGCAGCGGACAGCAAGAGACCCAGTACTTC | CASSGQQETQYF
TRBJ2-6 | TRBV27 | . | . | TGTGCCAGCAGTTTTAACTCTGGGGCCAACGTCCTGACTTTC | CASSFNSGANVLTF
TRBJ1-4 | TRBV7-2 | . | . | TGTGCCAGCAGCCTAAGGACTAATGAAAAACTGTTTTTT | CASSLRTNEKLFF
TRBJ1-4 | TRBV7-8 | few | . | TGTGCCAGCAGCTTATGGGTTGGAGAAAAACTGTTTTTT | CASSLWVGEKLFF
TRBJ2-7 | TRBV11-2 | many | . | TGTGCCAGCAGCTTAGGTTCAGGGGCCAGCTCCTACGAGCAGTACTTC | CASSLGSGASSYEQYF
TRBJ1-2 | TRBV7-9 | . | . | TGTGCCAGCAGTTCCCCGATGGGGGTTGAGGGCTACACCTTC | CASSSPMGVEGYTF
TRBJ2-1 | TRBV27 | . | TRBD2 | TGTGCCAGCAGTTTAGAGCGGGGGGTCTCCTACAATGAGCAGTTCTTC | CASSLERGVSYNEQFF
TRBJ2-2 | TRBV6-6 | . | . | TGTGCCAGCAGTTACGACGGGAAGGTTACCGGGGAGCTGTTTTTT | CASSYDGKVTGELFF
TRBJ2-7 | TRBV9 | . | . | TGTGCCAGCAGCTCCTCGGTCTACGAGCAGTACTTC | CASSSSVYEQYF
TRBJ2-1 | TRBV5-1 | few | . | TGCGCCAGCAGCTTGGCTCCACGGGGGTCTGGGAATGAGCAGTTCTTC | CASSLAPRGSGNEQFF
TRBJ2-3 | TRBV18 | . | . | TGTGCCAGCTCCCAGGAGTATTCAGATACGCAGTATTTT | CASSQEYSDTQYF
TRBJ2-2 | TRBV30 | many | . | TGTGCCTGGACAGACAACACCGGGGAGCTGTTTTTT | CAWTDNTGELFF
TRBJ1-1 | TRBV7-2 | . | . | TGTGCCAGCACCCTTTCGGTCCTAACTGAAGCTTTCTTT | CASTLSVLTEAFF
TRBJ1-1 | TRBV6-6 | . | . | TGTGCCAGCAGTGAGCAGGAGAACACTGAAGCTTTCTTT | CASSEQENTEAFF
TRBJ2-2 | TRBV11-3 | . | TRBD2 | TGTGCCAGCAGCTTAGGACTAGCGGGGAGCGGGGAGCTGTTTTTT | CASSLGLAGSGELFF
TRBJ2-7 | TRBV7-2 | . | TRBD2 | TGTGCCAGCAGCTTTAGCGGGAGTTTCACCTACGAGCAGTACTTC | CASSFSGSFTYEQYF
TRBJ2-2 | TRBV30 | once | TRBD2 | TGTGCCTGGAGTGTACAACTAGCGGGAGGCCCCGGGGAGCTGTTTTTT | CAWSVQLAGGPGELFF
TRBJ2-2 | TRBV2 | . | TRBD2 | TGTGCCAGCAGCATAGCGGGGGGTCGTACCGGGGAGCTGTTTTTT | CASSIAGGRTGELFF
TRBJ2-1 | TRBV2 | . | . | TGTGCCAGCAGTGTGTGGAACGATGAGCAGTTCTTC | CASSVWNDEQFF
TRBJ2-6 | TRBV5-4 | . | . | TGTGCCAGCAGCCACAACCCCAGGGCTGGGGCCAACGTCCTGACTTTC | CASSHNPRAGANVLTF
TRBJ2-2 | TRBV11-2 | once | . | TGTGCCAGCACGGTGGGGCAGGCCACCGGGGAGCTGTTTTTT | CASTVGQATGELFF
TRBJ1-5 | TRBV7-2 | . | TRBD1 | TGTGCCAGCAGCCGTACGATAGGGGGCGGTAATCAGCCCCAGCATTTT | CASSRTIGGGNQPQHF
TRBJ1-2 | TRBV30 | . | . | TGTGCCTGGAGTAAAGGGACACGCTATGGCTACACCTTC | CAWSKGTRYGYTF
TRBJ1-5 | TRBV7-9 | . | . | TGTGCCAGCAGCTTAGTGGGGCACCCGGGTCAGCCCCAGCATTTT | CASSLVGHPGQPQHF
TRBJ1-2 | TRBV10-3 | . | . | TGTGCCATCACTGGCAGCCAAAACTATGGCTACACCTTC | CAITGSQNYGYTF
TRBJ2-7 | TRBV19 | . | TRBD2 | TGTGCCAGTAGTATGACTAGCGGGAGTTCCTACGAGCAGTACTTC | CASSMTSGSSYEQYF
TRBJ1-3 | TRBV6-1 | . | . | TGTGCCAGCAGTGAAAGTATGGGAACCGGAAACACCATATATTTT | CASSESMGTGNTIYF
TRBJ1-4 | TRBV5-1 | . | . | TGCGCCAGCAGCTTGGAAAGGGGAGGTGAAAAACTGTTTTTT | CASSLERGGEKLFF
TRBJ1-1 | TRBV5-1 | . | . | TGCGCCAGCAGCTTGTCGGAGAACACTGAAGCTTTCTTT | CASSLSENTEAFF
TRBJ2-1 | TRBV30 | . | . | TGTGCCTATGGACAGAAGCAGTTCTTC | CAYGQKQFF
TRBJ1-6 | TRBV27 | . | . | TGTGCCAGCAGTTCTTCAGGGTTTAGTAATTCACCCCTCCACTTT | CASSSSGFSNSPLHF
TRBJ2-2 | TRBV10-2 | . | TRBD1 | TGCGCCAGCAGTGGAACAGGGGGCCTGAACACCGGGGAGCTGTTTTTT | CASSGTGGLNTGELFF